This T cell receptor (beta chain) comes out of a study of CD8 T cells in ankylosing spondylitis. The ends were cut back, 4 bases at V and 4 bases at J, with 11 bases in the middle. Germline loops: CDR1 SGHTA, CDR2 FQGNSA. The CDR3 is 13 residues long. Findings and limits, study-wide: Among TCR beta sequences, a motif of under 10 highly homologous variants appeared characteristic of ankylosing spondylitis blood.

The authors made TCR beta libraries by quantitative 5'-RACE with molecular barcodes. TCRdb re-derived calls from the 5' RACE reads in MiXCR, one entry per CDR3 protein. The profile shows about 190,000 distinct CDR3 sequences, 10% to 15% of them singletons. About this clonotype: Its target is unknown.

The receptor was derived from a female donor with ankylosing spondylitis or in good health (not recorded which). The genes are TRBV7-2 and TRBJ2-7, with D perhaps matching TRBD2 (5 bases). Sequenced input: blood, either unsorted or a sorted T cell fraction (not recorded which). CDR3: CASSSREEYEQYF. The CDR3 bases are TGTGCCAGCAGCTCCCGGGAAGAATACGAGCAGTACTTC.